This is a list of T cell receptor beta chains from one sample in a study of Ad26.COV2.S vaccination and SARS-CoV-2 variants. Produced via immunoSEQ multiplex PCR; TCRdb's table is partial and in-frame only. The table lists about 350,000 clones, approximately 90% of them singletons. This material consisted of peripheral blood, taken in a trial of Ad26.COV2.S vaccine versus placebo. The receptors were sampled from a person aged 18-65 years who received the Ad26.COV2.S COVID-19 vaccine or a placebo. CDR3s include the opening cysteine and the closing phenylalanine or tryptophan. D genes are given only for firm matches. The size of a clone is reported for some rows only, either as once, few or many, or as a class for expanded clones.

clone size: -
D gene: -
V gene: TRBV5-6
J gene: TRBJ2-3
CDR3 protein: CASSLVGGLTDTQYF
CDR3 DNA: TGTGCCAGCAGCTTGGTGGGGGGGCTAACAGATACGCAGTATTTT

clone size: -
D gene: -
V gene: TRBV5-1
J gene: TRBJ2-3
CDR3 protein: CASSLVEGTDTQYF
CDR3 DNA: TGCGCCAGCAGCTTGGTCGAGGGCACAGATACGCAGTATTTT

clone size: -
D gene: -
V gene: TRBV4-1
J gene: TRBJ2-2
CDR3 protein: CASSPRAGENTGELFF
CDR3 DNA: TGCGCCAGCAGCCCCCGAGCAGGGGAGAACACCGGGGAGCTGTTTTTT

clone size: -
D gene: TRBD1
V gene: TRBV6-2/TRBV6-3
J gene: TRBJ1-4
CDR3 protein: CASSYVGTGNEKLFF
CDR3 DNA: TGTGCCAGCAGTTACGTCGGGACAGGGAATGAAAAACTGTTTTTT

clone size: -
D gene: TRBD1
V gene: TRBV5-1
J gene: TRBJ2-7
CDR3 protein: CASSLALGTVTYEQYF
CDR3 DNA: TGCGCCAGCAGCTTGGCCCTTGGGACAGTTACCTACGAGCAGTACTTC

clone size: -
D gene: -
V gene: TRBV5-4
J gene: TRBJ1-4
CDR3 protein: CASSLDQSDEKLFF
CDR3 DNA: TGTGCCAGCAGCTTGGATCAGTCTGATGAAAAACTGTTTTTT

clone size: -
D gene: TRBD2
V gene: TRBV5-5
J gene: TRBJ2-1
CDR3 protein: CASSLVVLAGAPYNEQFF
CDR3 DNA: TGTGCCAGCAGCTTGGTAGTGCTAGCGGGAGCTCCCTACAATGAGCAGTTCTTC

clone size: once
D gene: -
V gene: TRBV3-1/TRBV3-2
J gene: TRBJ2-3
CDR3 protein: CASSQGQGTGIGTDTQYF
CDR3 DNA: TGTGCCAGCAGCCAAGGGCAGGGGACCGGGATCGGCACAGATACGCAGTATTTT

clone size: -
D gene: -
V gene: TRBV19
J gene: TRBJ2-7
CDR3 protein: CASSIGRTGSYYEQYF
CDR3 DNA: TGTGCCAGTAGTATCGGTAGGACCGGCTCCTACTACGAGCAGTACTTC

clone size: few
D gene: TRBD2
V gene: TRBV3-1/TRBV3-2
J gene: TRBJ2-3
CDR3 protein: CASTQTSGRGPTDTQYF
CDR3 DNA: TGTGCCAGCACCCAGACTAGCGGGAGAGGTCCCACAGATACGCAGTATTTT

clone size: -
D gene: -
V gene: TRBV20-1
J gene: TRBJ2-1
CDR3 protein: CSLPEGNEQFF
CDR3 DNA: TGCAGCCTCCCCGAGGGCAATGAGCAGTTCTTC

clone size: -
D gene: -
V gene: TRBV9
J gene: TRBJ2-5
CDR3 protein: CASSVAQGAFGETQYF
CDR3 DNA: TGTGCCAGCAGCGTAGCTCAAGGGGCGTTTGGAGAGACCCAGTACTTC

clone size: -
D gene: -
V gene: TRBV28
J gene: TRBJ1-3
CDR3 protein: CASAAWGESGNTIYF
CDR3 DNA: TGTGCCAGCGCTGCCTGGGGGGAATCTGGAAACACCATATATTTT

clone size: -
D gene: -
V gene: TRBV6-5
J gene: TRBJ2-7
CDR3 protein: CASSRAGLSYEQYF
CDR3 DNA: TGTGCCAGCAGCCGGGCGGGCCTCTCCTACGAGCAGTACTTC

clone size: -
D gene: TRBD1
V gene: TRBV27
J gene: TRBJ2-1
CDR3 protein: CASLLPGTGKDEQFF
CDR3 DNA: TGTGCCAGCCTTCTTCCCGGGACAGGGAAGGATGAGCAGTTCTTC

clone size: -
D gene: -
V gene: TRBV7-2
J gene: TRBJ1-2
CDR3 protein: CASSFSQDSYGYTF
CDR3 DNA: TGTGCCAGCAGCTTCTCCCAGGACAGCTATGGCTACACCTTC

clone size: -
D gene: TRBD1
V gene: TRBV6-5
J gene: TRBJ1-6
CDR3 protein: CASSPGQGGSPLHF
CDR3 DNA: TGTGCCAGCAGTCCGGGACAGGGGGGTTCACCCCTCCACTTT

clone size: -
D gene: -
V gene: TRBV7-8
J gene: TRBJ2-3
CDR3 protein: CASSKRGGLADTQYF
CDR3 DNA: TGTGCCAGCAGCAAGAGGGGGGGCCTTGCAGATACGCAGTATTTT

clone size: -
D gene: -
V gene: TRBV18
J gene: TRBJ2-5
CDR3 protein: CASSLIGQETQYF
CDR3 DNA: TGTGCCAGCTCACTTATCGGCCAAGAGACCCAGTACTTC

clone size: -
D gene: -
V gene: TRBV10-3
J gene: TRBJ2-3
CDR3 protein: CAIRGGSTDTQYF
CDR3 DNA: TGTGCCATCAGGGGGGGAAGCACAGATACGCAGTATTTT

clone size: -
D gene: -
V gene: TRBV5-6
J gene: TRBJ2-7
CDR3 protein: CASRSIRATYEQYF
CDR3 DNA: TGTGCCAGCAGGTCTATAAGGGCTACATACGAGCAGTACTTC

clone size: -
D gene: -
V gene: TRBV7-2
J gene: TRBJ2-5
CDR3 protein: CASSLGSGAGQETQYF
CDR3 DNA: TGTGCCAGCAGCTTAGGATCGGGGGCGGGACAAGAGACCCAGTACTTC

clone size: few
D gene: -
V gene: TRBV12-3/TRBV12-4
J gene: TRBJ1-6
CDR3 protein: CASSLVTSSPLHF
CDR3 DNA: TGTGCCAGCAGCCTGGTGACATCTTCACCCCTCCACTTT

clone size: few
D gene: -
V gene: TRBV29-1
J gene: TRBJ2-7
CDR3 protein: CSVGVDYEQYF
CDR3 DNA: TGCAGCGTTGGGGTCGACTACGAGCAGTACTTC

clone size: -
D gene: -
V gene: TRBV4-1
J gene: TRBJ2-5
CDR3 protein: CASSQVATDRQETQYF
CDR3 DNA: TGCGCCAGCAGCCAGGTCGCTACTGACAGGCAAGAGACCCAGTACTTC

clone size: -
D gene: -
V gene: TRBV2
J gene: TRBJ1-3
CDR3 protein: CASSEYRSVSSGNTIYF
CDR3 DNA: TGTGCCAGCAGTGAATACCGCTCTGTAAGCTCTGGAAACACCATATATTTT

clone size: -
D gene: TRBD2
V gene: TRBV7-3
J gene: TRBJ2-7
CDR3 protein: CASSLTTAGRNEQYF
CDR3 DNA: TGTGCCAGCAGCTTAACGACTGCCGGGAGGAACGAGCAGTACTTC

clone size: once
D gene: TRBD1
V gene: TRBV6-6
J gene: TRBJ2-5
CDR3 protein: CASSHGTVQETQYF
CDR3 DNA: TGTGCCAGCAGCCACGGGACAGTACAAGAGACCCAGTACTTC

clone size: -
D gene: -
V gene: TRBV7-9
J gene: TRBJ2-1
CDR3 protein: CASSERNEQFF
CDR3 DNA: TGTGCCAGCAGCGAGCGTAATGAGCAGTTCTTC

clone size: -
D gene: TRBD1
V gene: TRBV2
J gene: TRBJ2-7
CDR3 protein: CASRRQGSYEQYF
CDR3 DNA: TGTGCCAGCAGACGACAGGGGTCCTACGAGCAGTACTTC

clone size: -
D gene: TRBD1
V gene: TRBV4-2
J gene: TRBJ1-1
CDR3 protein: CASSHRQGRSTEAFF
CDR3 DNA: TGTGCCAGCAGCCATCGACAGGGGAGGAGTACTGAAGCTTTCTTT

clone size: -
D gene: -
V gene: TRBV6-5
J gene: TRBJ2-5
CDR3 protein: CASSLGRAETQYF
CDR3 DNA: TGTGCCAGCAGTCTAGGACGGGCAGAGACCCAGTACTTC

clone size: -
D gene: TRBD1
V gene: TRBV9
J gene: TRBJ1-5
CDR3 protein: CASSVGDRAGDQPQHF
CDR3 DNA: TGTGCCAGCAGCGTAGGGGACAGGGCTGGGGATCAGCCCCAGCATTTT

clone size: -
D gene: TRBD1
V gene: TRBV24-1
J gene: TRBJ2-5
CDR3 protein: CATSENRGETQYF
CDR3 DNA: TGTGCCACCAGTGAAAACAGGGGGGAGACCCAGTACTTC

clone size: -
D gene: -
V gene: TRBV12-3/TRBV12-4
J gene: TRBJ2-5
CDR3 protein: CASSYQETQYF
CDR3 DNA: TGTGCCAGCAGCTACCAAGAGACCCAGTACTTC